The sequence of this T cell receptor (beta chain) was determined in a study of control samples from healthy donors and cancer patients. TCRdb's table, derived via immunoSEQ multiplex PCR, lists solely in-frame clones and lacks some. The data show approximately 94,000 clones, 86% seen once. After removal of 2 bases from V and 3 bases from J, the junction contained 4 bases not matched to a gene. This CDR3 has 15 residues. Germline V lookup: CDR1 MGHRA, CDR2 YSYEKL. Sequencing input: blood. This TCR was recovered from a woman in her 50s in good health. The chain is built from TRBV4-1 and TRBJ1-5; 7 bases agree with TRBD1. DNA for the CDR3: TGCGCCAGCAGCCAATCGGGACAGTCCAATCAGCCCCAGCATTTT. Its translation is CASSQSGQSNQPQHF.